The 26 T cell receptor beta chains presented below share a single source sample, sequenced in a study of CD8 T cells in Susac syndrome. An input of about 0.45 to 1 ug of RNA was subjected to reverse transcription using random hexamers. TCRdb fed the immunoSEQ multiplex PCR reads into MiXCR, producing one record per CDR3 protein. The sample shows approximately 110,000 distinct CDR3 sequences, roughly 96% of them seen only once. The source material was CD4+ T cells from PBMCs. Source of these receptors: a human donor in good health.

The chain joins TRBV12-3 or TRBV12-4 to TRBJ2-5; D unresolved. This CDR3 has 14 residues. Trimming took off 7 bases at V and 4 bases at J, with 16 bases between the two ends. The CDR3 region has the DNA TGTGCCAGCACTCCAGGAGAGGCAGGAGAGACCCAGTACTTC. It codes for CASTPGEAGETQYF.

The CDR3 loop reads CSALGSSEQYF. CDR3 nucleotide sequence: TGCAGTGCATTGGGTAGCTCCGAGCAGTACTTC. The rearrangement uses TRBV20-1 and TRBJ2-7, with D uncertain. The CDR3 runs 11 residues. CDR1 and CDR2 (germline): DFQATT, SNEGSKA (reference sequence). Deletions cut 6 bases from V and 6 bases from J, with 12 bases between.

The genes are TRBV10-3 and TRBJ2-7, with no clear D. Trimming pared 2 bases from V and 4 bases from J, leaving 12 bases between. The germline V gene has CDR1 ENHRY and CDR2 SYGVKD. CDR3 length: 14 amino acids. CDR3: CAISEGNPEYEQYF. Written as DNA, the CDR3 is TGTGCCATCAGTGAGGGGAATCCTGAATACGAGCAGTACTTC.

The CDR3 nucleotides are TGTGCCAGCAGCCAAAGGACTAGCGGGGGGCAAGAGACCCAGTACTTC. It codes for CASSQRTSGGQETQYF. The chain recombines TRBV3-1 with TRBJ2-5, with 14 bases identical to TRBD2. The CDR3 covers 16 residues. Germline values: CDR1 LGHDT, CDR2 YNNKEL (reference sequence). V lost 2 bases to trimming and J lost 2 bases; unmatched junction nucleotides: 1.

V is TRBV30 and J is TRBJ1-6; TRBD1 aligns across 8 bases. Germline V gene sequence: CDR1 GTSNPN, CDR2 SVGIG (reference sequence). V shed 3 bases, J shed 11 bases, and the junction held 9 bases outside the gene matches. The CDR3 runs to 14 residues. CDR3 loop: CAWRVTGGVTPLHF. Here the CDR3 DNA reads TGTGCCTGGAGGGTCACAGGGGGTGTGACACCCCTCCACTTT.

The V gene is TRBV5-4, the J gene TRBJ2-3, with D hard to call. The CDR3 covers 12 residues. Deletions cut 0 bases from V and 6 bases from J, with 5 bases between. Germline V gene sequence: CDR1 SGHNT, CDR2 YYREEE (reference sequence). For the CDR3, the DNA is TGTGCCAGCAGCTTGGGGGCGGATACGCAGTATTTT. This translates into CASSLGADTQYF.

The genes are TRBV21-1 and TRBJ1-3; no check of the table's D call, TRBD1, against the DNA was made. TRBV21-1 is termed a pseudogene. The CDR3 totals 16 residues. The CDR3 is CASSGRDRGQEDTIYF. The CDR3 DNA reads as TGTGCCAGCAGCGGGCGAGACAGGGGGCAAGAAGACACCATATATTTT.

The chain uses TRBV2 and TRBJ2-5; D gene uncertain. CDR3 length equals 14 residues. Germline CDR1 is SNHLY and CDR2 is FYNNEI. V gave up 5 bases and J gave up 1 base, with 11 bases separating them. CDR3 region: CASSWGFSQETQYF. The CDR3 bases are TGTGCCAGCAGTTGGGGTTTCAGCCAAGAGACCCAGTACTTC.

This sequence joins TRBV2 and TRBJ2-5; TRBD1 agrees at 8 bases. Looked up from germline, CDR1 is SNHLY and CDR2 is FYNNEI. V lost 0 bases and J lost 1; bases outside the gene matches: 4. The CDR3 extends over 16 amino acids. This CDR3 reads CASSEALGTGQETQYF. The DNA of the CDR3 is TGTGCCAGCAGTGAAGCGCTTGGGACAGGCCAAGAGACCCAGTACTTC.

The chain carries TRBV6-5 and TRBJ2-6; 7 bases line up with TRBD1. The CDR3 covers 18 residues. Germline assignment: CDR1 MNHEY and CDR2 SVGAGI. J gave up 2 bases and V 2 bases, and 9 bases lay outside the gene matches. CDR3 coding DNA: TGTGCCAGCAGTTACAACAGGGGTAGACGGGCTGGGGCCAACGTCCTGACTTTC. Residues: CASSYNRGRRAGANVLTF.

The chain combines TRBV2 with TRBJ2-5; D is perhaps TRBD2 (6 bases). The CDR3 covers 14 residues. The ends were cut back, 6 bases at V and 3 bases at J, with 14 bases in the middle. Germline loops: CDR1 SNHLY, CDR2 FYNNEI. The CDR3 bases are TGTGCCAGCAGCGGAGGGACGAAGAAAGAGACCCAGTACTTC. It encodes CASSGGTKKETQYF. Supplemented by reference TRBV2 and TRBJ2-5, the full variable domain reads EPEVTQTPSHQVTQMGQEVILRCVPISNHLYFYWYRQILGQKVEFLVSFYNNEISEKSEIFDDQFSVERPDGSNFTLKIRSTKLEDSAMYFCASSGGTKKETQYFGPGTRLLVL.

The chain joins TRBV2 to TRBJ2-7; tentative D call: TRBD2 (6 bases). There are 12 residues in the CDR3. V was cut by 6 bases and J by 5 bases, with 11 bases left in between. Germline-derived CDR1 and CDR2 are SNHLY and FYNNEI. The CDR3 loop reads CASRGGDHEQYF. As DNA, the CDR3 is TGTGCCAGCAGGGGGGGAGACCACGAGCAGTACTTC.

The chain joins TRBV5-6 to TRBJ2-1; 9 bases map to TRBD1. The CDR3 is 16 amino acids. With 0 bases clipped from V and 3 bases from J, the junction kept 4 bases outside the gene matches. CDR1 SGHDT and CDR2 YYEEEE come from the germline V gene. The CDR3 sequence is CASSLAGQGHYNEQFF. The CDR3 DNA reads as TGTGCCAGCAGCTTGGCAGGACAGGGGCACTACAATGAGCAGTTCTTC.

V is TRBV7-9 and J is TRBJ2-5; 7 bases fit TRBD2. Germline CDR1 and CDR2: SEHNR and FQNEAQ (reference sequence). V lost 5 bases to trimming and J lost 5 bases; unmatched junction nucleotides: 5. The CDR3 has 13 amino acids. CDR3 nucleotides: TGTGCCAGCAGCCCTAGGGGAGGGGAGACCCAGTACTTC. Amino acid sequence: CASSPRGGETQYF.

The gene calls are TRBV3-1 and TRBJ2-7; 13 bases are a match to TRBD2. With 1 base clipped from V and 4 bases from J, the junction kept 7 bases outside the gene matches. Germline CDR1 and CDR2: LGHDT and YNNKEL (reference sequence). This CDR3 spans 17 amino acids. CDR3 sequence: CASSQAVGTSGAYEQYF. The CDR3 DNA reads TGTGCCAGCAGCCAAGCAGTCGGGACTAGCGGGGCATACGAGCAGTACTTC.

The chain carries TRBV18 and TRBJ2-7, with unresolved D. Between the trimmed V and J ends, which lost 3 bases and 1 base, there was a span of 10 bases. CDR1 is KGHSH, CDR2 LQKENI, per germline. This CDR3 comprises 14 residues. The CDR3 nucleotides are TGTGCCAGCTCACCGTCAGCTACTTCCTACGAGCAGTACTTC. Residues: CASSPSATSYEQYF.

V usage is TRBV6-5 and J usage is TRBJ2-7; D is possibly TRBD2 (6 bases). Deletions cut 4 bases from V and 6 bases from J, with 19 bases between. Germline CDR1 is MNHEY and CDR2 is SVGAGI. The CDR3 totals 15 residues. CDR3 protein: CASSWGVAAHREQYF. The CDR3 DNA reads as TGTGCCAGCAGTTGGGGGGTCGCGGCCCATCGCGAGCAGTACTTC.

CDR3 coding DNA: TGTGCCAGTAAGCATGAGGGGGCGGTCGAGCAGTACTTC. This codes for CASKHEGAVEQYF. J is TRBJ2-7 and V is TRBV19; TRBD1 matches at 7 bases. The CDR3 loop spans 13 amino acids. Germline assignment: CDR1 LNHDA and CDR2 SQIVND (reference sequence). Trimming cost V 7 bases and J 6 bases; bases outside gene matches: 9.

The chain has TRBV29-1 and TRBJ2-3; D is undetermined. The CDR3 is 13 amino acids. Trimming cost V 7 bases and J 6 bases, with 17 bases left between them. Germline-derived CDR1 and CDR2 are SQVTM and ANQGSEA. In DNA, the CDR3 is TGCAGCGGGCAATCGCGGAACCCGGATACGCAGTATTTT. Its protein is CSGQSRNPDTQYF.

The rearrangement uses TRBV4-1 and TRBJ2-2, with 11 bases identical to TRBD2. This CDR3 is 17 amino acids long. The V gene's germline CDR1 is MGHRA and CDR2 YSYEKL. The ends lost 6 bases at V and 1 base at J; junction bases unmatched: 7. CDR3 sequence reads: CASRRTSGRQNTGELFF. CDR3 DNA: TGCGCCAGCAGGAGAACTAGCGGGAGACAGAACACCGGGGAGCTGTTTTTT.

This chain joins TRBV5-4 and TRBJ2-5; the match to TRBD2 covers 9 bases. The length of the CDR3 is 14 residues. Germline trimming cut 2 bases from V and 5 bases from J; bases unmatched to any gene: 4. The germline CDR1 and CDR2 sequences are SGHNT and YYREEE (reference sequence). CDR3: CASSFRREGETQYF. The CDR3 coding sequence is TGTGCCAGCAGCTTCCGGCGGGAGGGCGAGACCCAGTACTTC.

V and J are TRBV9 and TRBJ1-2; D perhaps matches TRBD1 (6 bases). The CDR3 sequence is 13 residues long. V was trimmed by 4 bases and J by 6 bases, leaving 13 bases between them. Per the germline V gene, CDR1 is SGDLS and CDR2 is YYNGEE. The CDR3 bases are TGTGCCAGCAGCCTCCCGGGACAACATGGCTACACCTTC. Translating gives CASSLPGQHGYTF.

The chain is built from TRBV6-2 or TRBV6-3 and TRBJ2-7; unclear D gene. V was trimmed by 2 bases and J by 2 bases, leaving 10 bases between them. The CDR3 loop spans 14 amino acids. Germline V gene sequence: CDR1 MNHEY, CDR2 SVGEGT. As DNA, the CDR3 is TGTGCCAGCAGTTACAAGGCGGTTCCCTACGAGCAGTACTTC. Its translation: CASSYKAVPYEQYF.

This chain uses TRBV11-1 with TRBJ2-7, with D maybe TRBD1 (6 bases). Germline CDR1 and CDR2: SGHAT and FQDESV (reference sequence). The CDR3 extends over 12 amino acids. V was pared by 8 bases and J by 5 bases, with 13 bases between. This chain's CDR3 is CASRHRENEQYF. As DNA, the CDR3 is TGTGCCAGCCGGCACAGGGAAAACGAGCAGTACTTC.

The chain uses TRBV30 and TRBJ2-3, with D hard to call. V lost 5 bases, J lost 8 bases, and 17 bases lay in between. The CDR3 consists of 13 residues. Germline V gene sequence: CDR1 GTSNPN, CDR2 SVGIG (reference sequence). The CDR3 loop is CAWLANSQGTQYF. The CDR3 DNA reads as TGTGCCTGGTTGGCGAATAGTCAAGGTACGCAGTATTTT.

Concerning this clonotype: At one end, the junction sequence differs from germline, possibly due to a read error. The V gene is TRBV29-1, the J gene TRBJ1-1, with a possible D match to TRBD1 (5 bases). Germline V gene sequence: CDR1 SQVTM, CDR2 ANQGSEA. The CDR3 loop spans 15 amino acids. In nucleotides, the CDR3 is TGCAGCTCCTCAACAGGAAGGAGAGGTTTCGCTGAAACTTTCTTT. Translating gives CSSSTGRRGFAETFF.